This T cell receptor (beta chain) was sequenced for a study of blood T cell repertoires in COVID-19. At the level of the study: In each case, the material was cDNA or gDNA derived from T cells, B-cell-depleted T cells, or PBMCs.

Some clones are missing from TCRdb's copy, which holds only in-frame ones; the method was immunoSEQ multiplex PCR. The sample contains 68,000 or so clones, about 91% of which appear only once. This clone has just one count. The TCR sequence derives from a man aged 35-49 years with COVID-19, enrolled during active disease. Sequencing was carried out using peripheral blood.

The CDR3 loop is CASSNSGGAGTQYF. Here the CDR3 DNA reads TGTGCCAGCAGTAATAGCGGGGGGGCCGGGACCCAGTACTTC. J is TRBJ2-5 and V is TRBV6-6, with 11 bases lining up with TRBD2. This CDR3 contains 14 residues. V dropped 5 bases and J dropped 7; count of bases not matched to a gene: 6. Germline CDR1 is MNHNY and CDR2 is SVGAGI (reference sequence).